This TCR beta chain derives from a study of blood T cell repertoires in COVID-19. Generated by immunoSEQ multiplex PCR, the TCRdb table keeps only in-frame clones and is missing some. The sample has about 240,000 clones, 75% to 85% seen once; the top ten hold under 15%. CDR3 size: 14 residues. CDR1 is LNHDA, CDR2 SQIVND, per germline (reference sequence). V shed 7 bases, J shed 4 bases, and the junction held 9 bases outside the gene matches. The rearrangement joins TRBV19 to TRBJ1-1, with 7 nucleotides matching TRBD1. The specimen was peripheral blood. This TCR derives from a woman aged 55-69 years with active or convalescent COVID-19. The CDR3 sequence is CASTFFTGVTEAFF. DNA for the CDR3: TGTGCCAGTACCTTCTTCACAGGGGTCACTGAAGCTTTCTTT.